This TCR beta chain was retrieved from a study of blood T cell repertoires in COVID-19. Trimming left V 4 bases short and J 2 bases short, with 18 bases between. The germline CDR1 and CDR2 sequences are SGHNT and YYREEE (reference sequence). The CDR3 covers 17 residues. The assay was immunoSEQ multiplex PCR, and TCRdb's table has in-frame clones only and misses some. The sample yields nearly 350,000 clones, about 89% seen once. This sequence joins TRBV5-4 and TRBJ1-4, with a weak D call TRBD1 (6 bases). The receptor's source is a woman between 45 and 65 years old with COVID-19, enrolled during active disease. The sequenced material came from peripheral blood. CDR3 sequence (DNA): TGTGCCAGCAGCCCTGGGGCGGGGGCTAGGACTAATGAAAAACTGTTTTTT. Translating it yields CASSPGAGARTNEKLFF.